This passage covers 9 T cell receptor beta chains from one sample sequenced in a study of cytomegalovirus exposure and HLA in healthy donors. PCR amplification relied on 60 Vbeta primers (plus 13 Jbeta primers). TCRdb keeps only in-frame clones here, not all; method: immunoSEQ multiplex PCR. The table shows some 170,000 clones, with roughly 80% occurring only once. The source material was PBMCs. All receptors come from a man aged 35-49 years in good health and CMV-seronegative.

The rearrangement uses TRBV4-1 and TRBJ1-1; a possible D gene is TRBD1 (6 bases). Germline CDR1 MGHRA, CDR2 YSYEKL. This CDR3 region has 18 residues. V was cut by 2 bases and J by 0 bases, with 19 bases left in between. The CDR3 nucleotides are TGCGCCAGCAGCCAACCCCTCACATGGACAGTTTTGAACACTGAAGCTTTCTTT. This codes for CASSQPLTWTVLNTEAFF.

The CDR3 bases are TGCAGCGTTGGCGAAGAGACCCAGTACTTC. This gives the protein CSVGEETQYF. The chain employs TRBV29-1 and TRBJ2-5, with unresolved D. Trimming pared 4 bases from V and 3 bases from J, leaving 3 bases between. The CDR3 runs to 10 residues. Germline V CDR1 and CDR2: SQVTM, ANQGSEA.

The V and J genes are TRBV27 and TRBJ2-7, with D perhaps matching TRBD2 (5 bases). Deletions cut 2 bases from V and 12 bases from J, with 23 bases between. The CDR3 length is 15 residues. From germline, CDR1 is MNHEY and CDR2 SMNVEV (reference sequence). In nucleotides, the CDR3 is TGTGCCAGCAGTTTACTCGGGAACAGCTTTTTGCCACCGTACTTC. It encodes CASSLLGNSFLPPYF.

Regarding this clone: Additional DNA sequences in this sample encode the identical CDR3. The V and J genes are TRBV20-1 and TRBJ2-5; D is undetermined. The CDR3 runs to 10 residues. V lost 6 bases, J lost 1 base, and 3 bases lay in between. CDR1 DFQATT and CDR2 SNEGSKA come from the germline V gene (reference sequence). CDR3 sequence reads: CSALQETQYF. The CDR3 DNA follows: TGCAGTGCCCTCCAAGAGACCCAGTACTTC.

This clone was picked up a small number of times. The chain combines TRBV4-1 with TRBJ1-2, with TRBD1 as a possible D gene (6 bases). This CDR3 is built from 16 residues. Germline CDR1 is MGHRA and CDR2 is YSYEKL. Trimming stripped 1 base from V and 3 bases from J, with 15 bases between. The CDR3 DNA is TGCGCCAGCAGCCAAGGAGCGGGGGCAGGAGACTATGGCTACACCTTC. Protein product: CASSQGAGAGDYGYTF.

CDR3 protein: CASSIVAGVTGELFF. CDR3 DNA: TGTGCCAGTAGTATAGTGGCAGGGGTGACCGGGGAGCTGTTTTTT. The chain employs TRBV19 and TRBJ2-2; a weak D match, TRBD1 (6 bases). V dropped 1 base and J dropped 5 bases, with 11 bases sitting between them. The CDR3 is 15 amino acids. Germline-derived CDR1 and CDR2 are LNHDA and SQIVND (reference sequence). Variable domain in full (rest from reference TRBV19 and TRBJ2-2): DGGITQSPKYLFRKEGQNVTLSCEQNLNHDAMYWYRQDPGQGLRLIYYSQIVNDFQKGDIAEGYSVSREKKESFPLTVTSAQKNPTAFYLCASSIVAGVTGELFFGEGSRLTVL.

The chain has TRBV30 and TRBJ1-1; perhaps TRBD1 as D (5 bases). V lost 5 bases to trimming and J lost 1 base, with 8 bases between them. This CDR3 contains 12 residues. Germline V CDR1 and CDR2: GTSNPN, SVGIG (reference sequence). The DNA for the CDR3 is TGTGCCTGGGGACACCCGAACACTGAAGCTTTCTTT. Encoded protein: CAWGHPNTEAFF.

With respect to this clone: At one of its ends the junction is not consistent with the germline gene, which may arise from a read error. The chain links TRBV7-9 to TRBJ2-5, with D perhaps TRBD1 (5 bases). Per the germline V gene, CDR1 is SEHNR and CDR2 is FQNEAQ (reference sequence). CDR3 length equals 15 residues. The CDR3 protein is CSSSPQDTYQETQYF. The CDR3 DNA follows: TGTTCCAGCAGCCCTCAGGACACTTACCAAGAGACCCAGTACTTC.

This chain's CDR3 is CASSPLAGQADTQYF. In DNA, the CDR3 is TGTGCCAGCTCACCACTAGCGGGGCAGGCAGATACGCAGTATTTT. This chain joins TRBV18 and TRBJ2-3, with 8 bases lining up with TRBD2. This CDR3 has 15 residues. Germline CDR1 KGHSH, CDR2 LQKENI. V was clipped by 1 base and J by 4 bases; unmatched bases: 4. The full variable domain, rest sourced from reference TRBV18 and TRBJ2-3, is NAGVMQNPRHLVRRRGQEARLRCSPMKGHSHVYWYRQLPEEGLKFMVYLQKENIIDESGMPKERFSAEFPKEGPSILRIQQVVRGDSAAYFCASSPLAGQADTQYFGPGTRLTVL.